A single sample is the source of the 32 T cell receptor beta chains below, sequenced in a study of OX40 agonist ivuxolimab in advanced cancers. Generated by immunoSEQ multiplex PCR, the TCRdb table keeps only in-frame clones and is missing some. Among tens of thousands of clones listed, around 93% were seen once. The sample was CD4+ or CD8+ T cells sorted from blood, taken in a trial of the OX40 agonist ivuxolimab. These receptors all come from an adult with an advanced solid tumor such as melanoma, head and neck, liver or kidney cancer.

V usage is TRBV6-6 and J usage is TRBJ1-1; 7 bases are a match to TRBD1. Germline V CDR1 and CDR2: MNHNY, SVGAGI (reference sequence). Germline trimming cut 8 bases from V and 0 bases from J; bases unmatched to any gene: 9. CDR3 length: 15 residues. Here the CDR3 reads CASSARGGLNTEAFF. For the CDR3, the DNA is TGTGCCAGCTCGGCCAGGGGGGGCCTGAACACTGAAGCTTTCTTT.

In DNA, the CDR3 is TGTGCCAGCCGACCAGTATACACCGGTCAGACCTACGAGCAGTACTTC. This translates into CASRPVYTGQTYEQYF. This rearrangement joins TRBV27 to TRBJ2-7; no definite D call. This CDR3 is built from 16 residues. CDR1 is MNHEY, CDR2 SMNVEV, per germline (reference sequence). Trimming pared 8 bases from V and 2 bases from J, leaving 22 bases between.

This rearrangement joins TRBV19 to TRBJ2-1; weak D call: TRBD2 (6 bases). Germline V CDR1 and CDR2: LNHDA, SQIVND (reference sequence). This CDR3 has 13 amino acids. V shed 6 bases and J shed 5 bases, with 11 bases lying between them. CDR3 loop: CASSPSGDNEQFF. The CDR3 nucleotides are TGTGCCAGTAGCCCTTCGGGGGACAATGAGCAGTTCTTC.

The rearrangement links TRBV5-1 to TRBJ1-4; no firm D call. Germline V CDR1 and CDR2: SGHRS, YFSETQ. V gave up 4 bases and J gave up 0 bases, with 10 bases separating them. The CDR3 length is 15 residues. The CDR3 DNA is TGCGCCAGCAGCACATTGGGCTCAACTAATGAAAAACTGTTTTTT. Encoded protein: CASSTLGSTNEKLFF.

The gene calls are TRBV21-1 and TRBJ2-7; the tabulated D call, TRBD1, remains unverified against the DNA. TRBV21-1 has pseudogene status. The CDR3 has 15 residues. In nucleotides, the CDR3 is TGTGCCAGCAGCTCCCCCAGGGGTCTCTCCTACGAGCAGTACTTC. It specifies CASSSPRGLSYEQYF.

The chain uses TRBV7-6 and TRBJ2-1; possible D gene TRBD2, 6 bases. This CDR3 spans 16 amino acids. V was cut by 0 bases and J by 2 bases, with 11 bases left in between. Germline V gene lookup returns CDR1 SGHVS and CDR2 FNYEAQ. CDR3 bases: TGTGCCAGCAGCTTAGCAAGTGGGAGGACCTACAATGAGCAGTTCTTC. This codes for CASSLASGRTYNEQFF.

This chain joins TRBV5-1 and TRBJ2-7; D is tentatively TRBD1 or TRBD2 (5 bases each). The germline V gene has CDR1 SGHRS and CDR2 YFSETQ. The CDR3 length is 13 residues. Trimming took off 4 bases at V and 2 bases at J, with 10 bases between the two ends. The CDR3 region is CASSTGTAYEQYF. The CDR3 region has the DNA TGCGCCAGCAGCACCGGGACGGCCTACGAGCAGTACTTC.

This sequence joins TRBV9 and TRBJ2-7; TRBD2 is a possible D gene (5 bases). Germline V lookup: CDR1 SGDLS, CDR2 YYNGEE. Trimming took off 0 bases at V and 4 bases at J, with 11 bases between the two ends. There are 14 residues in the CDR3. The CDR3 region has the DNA TGTGCCAGCAGCGTAGGAGGGAGAGGTTACGAGCAGTACTTC. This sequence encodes CASSVGGRGYEQYF.

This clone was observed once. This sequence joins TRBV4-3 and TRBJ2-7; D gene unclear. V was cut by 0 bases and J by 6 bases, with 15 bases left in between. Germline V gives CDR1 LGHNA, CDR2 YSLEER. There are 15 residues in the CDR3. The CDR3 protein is CASSQDGPPPIEQYF. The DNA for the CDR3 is TGCGCCAGCAGCCAAGATGGGCCCCCCCCCATCGAGCAGTACTTC.

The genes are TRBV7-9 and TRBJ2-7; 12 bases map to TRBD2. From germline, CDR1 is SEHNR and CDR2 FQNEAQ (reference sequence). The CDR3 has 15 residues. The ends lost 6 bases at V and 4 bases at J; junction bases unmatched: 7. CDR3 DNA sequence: TGTGCCAGCAGTTCTAGCGGGAGGGCCCGATACGAGCAGTACTTC. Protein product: CASSSSGRARYEQYF.

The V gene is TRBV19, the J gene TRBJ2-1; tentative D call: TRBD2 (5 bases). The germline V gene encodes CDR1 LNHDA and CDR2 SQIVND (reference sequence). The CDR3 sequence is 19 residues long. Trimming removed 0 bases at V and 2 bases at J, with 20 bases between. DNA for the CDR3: TGTGCCAGTAGTATAGATAACAACCCCCCTCGCGGGCCCTACAATGAGCAGTTCTTC. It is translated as CASSIDNNPPRGPYNEQFF.

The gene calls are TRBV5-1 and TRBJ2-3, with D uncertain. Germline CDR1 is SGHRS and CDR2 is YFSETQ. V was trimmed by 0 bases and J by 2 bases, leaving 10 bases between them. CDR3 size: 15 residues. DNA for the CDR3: TGCGCCAGCAGCTTGGGCCGGCCAATCACAGATACGCAGTATTTT. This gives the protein CASSLGRPITDTQYF.

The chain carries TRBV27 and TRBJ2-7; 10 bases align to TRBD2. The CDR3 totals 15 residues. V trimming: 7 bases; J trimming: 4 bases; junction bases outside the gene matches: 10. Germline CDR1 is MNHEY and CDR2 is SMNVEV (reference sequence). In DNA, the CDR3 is TGTGCCAGCAACCCGGGACTAGCGACTCATTACGAGCAGTACTTC. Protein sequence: CASNPGLATHYEQYF.

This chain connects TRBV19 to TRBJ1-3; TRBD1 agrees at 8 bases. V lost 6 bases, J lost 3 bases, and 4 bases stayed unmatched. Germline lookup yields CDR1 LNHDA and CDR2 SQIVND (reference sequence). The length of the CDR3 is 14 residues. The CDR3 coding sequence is TGTGCCAGTAGGGCTACAGGGGGTGGAAACACCATATATTTT. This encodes CASRATGGGNTIYF.

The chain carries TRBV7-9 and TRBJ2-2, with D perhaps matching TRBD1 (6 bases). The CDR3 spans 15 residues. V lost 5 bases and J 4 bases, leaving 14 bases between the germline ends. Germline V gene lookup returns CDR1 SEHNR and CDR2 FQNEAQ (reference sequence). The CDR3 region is CASSAMGHPTGELFF. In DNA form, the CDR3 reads TGTGCCAGCAGCGCGATGGGACACCCCACCGGGGAGCTGTTTTTT.

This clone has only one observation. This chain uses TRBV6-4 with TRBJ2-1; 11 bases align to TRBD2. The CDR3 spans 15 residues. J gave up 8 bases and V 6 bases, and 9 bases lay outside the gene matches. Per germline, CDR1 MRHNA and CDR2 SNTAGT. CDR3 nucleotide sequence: TGTGCCAGCAGGCAACTAGCGGGAGAGCTCGATGAGCAGTTCTTC. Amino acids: CASRQLAGELDEQFF.

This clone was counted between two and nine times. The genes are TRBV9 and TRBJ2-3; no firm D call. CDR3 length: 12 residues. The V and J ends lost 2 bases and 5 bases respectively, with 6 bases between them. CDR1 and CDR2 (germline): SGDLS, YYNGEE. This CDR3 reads CASSVPGDTQYF. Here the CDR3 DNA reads TGTGCCAGCAGCGTTCCGGGAGATACGCAGTATTTT.

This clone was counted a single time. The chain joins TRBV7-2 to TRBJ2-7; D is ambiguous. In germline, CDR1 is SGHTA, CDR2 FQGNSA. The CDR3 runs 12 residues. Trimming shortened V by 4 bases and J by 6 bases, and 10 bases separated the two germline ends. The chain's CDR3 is CASSSSSGEQYF. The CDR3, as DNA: TGTGCCAGCAGCTCCTCGTCCGGCGAGCAGTACTTC.

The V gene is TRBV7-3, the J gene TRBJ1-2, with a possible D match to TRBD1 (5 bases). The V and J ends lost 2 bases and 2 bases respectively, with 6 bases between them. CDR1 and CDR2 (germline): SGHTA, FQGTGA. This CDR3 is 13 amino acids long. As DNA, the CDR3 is TGTGCCAGCAGCTTACAGGGAAACTATGGCTACACCTTC. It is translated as CASSLQGNYGYTF.

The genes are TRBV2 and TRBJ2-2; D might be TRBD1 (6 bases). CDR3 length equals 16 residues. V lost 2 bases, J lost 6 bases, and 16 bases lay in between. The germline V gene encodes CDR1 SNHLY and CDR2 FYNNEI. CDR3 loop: CASSESAQGRAGELFF. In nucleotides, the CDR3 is TGTGCCAGCAGTGAATCAGCACAGGGTCGAGCCGGGGAGCTGTTTTTT.

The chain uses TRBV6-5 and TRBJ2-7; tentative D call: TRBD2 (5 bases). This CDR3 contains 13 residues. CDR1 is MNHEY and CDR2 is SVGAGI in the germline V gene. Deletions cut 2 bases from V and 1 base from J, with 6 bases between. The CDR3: CASSYEGSYEQYF. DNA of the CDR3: TGTGCCAGCAGTTACGAGGGTTCCTACGAGCAGTACTTC.

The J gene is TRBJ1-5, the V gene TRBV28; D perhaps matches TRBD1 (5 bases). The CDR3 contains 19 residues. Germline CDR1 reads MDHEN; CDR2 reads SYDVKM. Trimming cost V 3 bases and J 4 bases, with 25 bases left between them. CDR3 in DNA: TGTGCCAGCAGTTTCTCCCCCCAGCCTGACAGACCGATTAATCAGCCCCAGCATTTT. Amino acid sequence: CASSFSPQPDRPINQPQHF.

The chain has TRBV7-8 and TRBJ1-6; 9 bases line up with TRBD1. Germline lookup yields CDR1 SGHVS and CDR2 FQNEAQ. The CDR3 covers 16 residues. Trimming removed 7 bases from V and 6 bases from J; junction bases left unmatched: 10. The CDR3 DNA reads TGTGCCAGCACACAGGGGGCGGGGTCTGCTAATTCACCCCTCCACTTT. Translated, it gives CASTQGAGSANSPLHF. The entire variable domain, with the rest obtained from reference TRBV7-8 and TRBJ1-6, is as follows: GAGVSQSPRYKVAKRGQDVALRCDPISGHVSLFWYQQALGQGPEFLTYFQNEAQLDKSGLPSDRFFAERPEGSVSTLKIQRTQQEDSAVYLCASTQGAGSANSPLHFGNGTRLTVT.

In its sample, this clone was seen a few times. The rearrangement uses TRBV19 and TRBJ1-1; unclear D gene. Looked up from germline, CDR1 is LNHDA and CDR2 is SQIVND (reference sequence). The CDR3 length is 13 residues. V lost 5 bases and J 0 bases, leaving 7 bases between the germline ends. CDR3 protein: CASSPTLNTEAFF. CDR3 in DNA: TGTGCCAGTAGTCCTACACTGAACACTGAAGCTTTCTTT. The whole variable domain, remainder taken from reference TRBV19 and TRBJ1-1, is DGGITQSPKYLFRKEGQNVTLSCEQNLNHDAMYWYRQDPGQGLRLIYYSQIVNDFQKGDIAEGYSVSREKKESFPLTVTSAQKNPTAFYLCASSPTLNTEAFFGQGTRLTVV.

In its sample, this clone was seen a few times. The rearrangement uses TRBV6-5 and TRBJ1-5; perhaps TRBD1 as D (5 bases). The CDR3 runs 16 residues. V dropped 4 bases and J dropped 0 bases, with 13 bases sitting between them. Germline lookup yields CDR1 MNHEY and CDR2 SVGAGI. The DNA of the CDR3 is TGTGCCAGCAGTTTAGGGGACGGAGATAGCAATCAGCCCCAGCATTTT. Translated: CASSLGDGDSNQPQHF.

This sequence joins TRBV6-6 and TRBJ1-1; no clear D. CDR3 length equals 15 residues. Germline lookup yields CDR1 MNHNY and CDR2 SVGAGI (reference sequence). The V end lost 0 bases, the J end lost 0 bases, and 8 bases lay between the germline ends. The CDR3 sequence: CASSYSEYMNTEAFF. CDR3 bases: TGTGCCAGCAGTTACTCGGAATATATGAACACTGAAGCTTTCTTT.

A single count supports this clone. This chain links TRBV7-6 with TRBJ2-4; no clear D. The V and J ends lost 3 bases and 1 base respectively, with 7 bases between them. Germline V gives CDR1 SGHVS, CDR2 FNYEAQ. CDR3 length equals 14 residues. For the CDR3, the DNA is TGTGCCAGCAGCTTCACGGAGGCCAAAAACATTCAGTACTTC. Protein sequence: CASSFTEAKNIQYF.

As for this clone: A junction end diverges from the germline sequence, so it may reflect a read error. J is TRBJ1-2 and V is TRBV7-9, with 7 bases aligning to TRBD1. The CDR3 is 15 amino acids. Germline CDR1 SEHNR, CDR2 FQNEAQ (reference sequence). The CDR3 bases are TGTGCCGGCAGCTTCGCCGGACAGGACCTCTATGGCTACACCTTC. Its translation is CAGSFAGQDLYGYTF.

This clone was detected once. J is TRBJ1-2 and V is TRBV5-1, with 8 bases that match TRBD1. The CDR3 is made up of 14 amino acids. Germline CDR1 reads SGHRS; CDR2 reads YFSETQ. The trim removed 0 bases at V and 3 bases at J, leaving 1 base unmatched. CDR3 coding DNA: TGCGCCAGCAGCTTGGGACAGGGGTACTATGGCTACACCTTC. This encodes CASSLGQGYYGYTF.

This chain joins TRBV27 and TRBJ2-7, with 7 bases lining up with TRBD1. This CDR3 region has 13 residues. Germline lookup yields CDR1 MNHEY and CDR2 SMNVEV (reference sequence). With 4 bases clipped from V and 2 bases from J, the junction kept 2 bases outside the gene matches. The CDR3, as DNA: TGTGCCAGCAGTTCGGGACAGACCTACGAGCAGTACTTC. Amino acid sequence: CASSSGQTYEQYF.

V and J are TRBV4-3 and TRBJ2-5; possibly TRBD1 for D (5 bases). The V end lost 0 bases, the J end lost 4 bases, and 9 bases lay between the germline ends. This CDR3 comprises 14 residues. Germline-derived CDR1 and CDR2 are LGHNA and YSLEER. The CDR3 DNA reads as TGCGCCAGCAGCCAAGAAGGGGTAGGAGAGACCCAGTACTTC. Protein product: CASSQEGVGETQYF.

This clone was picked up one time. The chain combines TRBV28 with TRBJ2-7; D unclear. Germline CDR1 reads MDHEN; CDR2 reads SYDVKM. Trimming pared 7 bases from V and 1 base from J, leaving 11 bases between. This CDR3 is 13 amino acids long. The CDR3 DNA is TGTGCCAGCACCCGACTTGATTCCTACGAGCAGTACTTC. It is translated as CASTRLDSYEQYF.